This is a list of T cell receptor beta chains from one sample in a study of OX40 agonist ivuxolimab in advanced cancers. TCRdb's copy holds only in-frame clones and misses some; the assay was immunoSEQ multiplex PCR. Counted here are fewer than 85,000 clones, approximately 80% occurring once; the ten biggest clones make up under 8.5%. The sequencing here drew on CD4+ or CD8+ T cells sorted from blood, taken in a trial of the OX40 agonist ivuxolimab. These receptors all stem from an adult with an advanced solid tumor such as melanoma, head and neck, liver or kidney cancer. CDR3s include the opening cysteine and the closing phenylalanine or tryptophan. D genes are given only for firm matches. Part of the rows lack a size; the others show once, few, many or a class for expanded clones.

V	size	length	J	D	DNA	CDR3
TRBV7-9	.	15	TRBJ2-1	.	TGTGCCAGCAGCTTAAGTGGAGCAGGACCCAATGAGCAGTTCTTC	CASSLSGAGPNEQFF
TRBV7-2	.	15	TRBJ1-1	TRBD1	TGTGCCAGCAGCCCAGGGGGCGCTGGGAACACTGAAGCTTTCTTT	CASSPGGAGNTEAFF
TRBV13	.	15	TRBJ1-2	TRBD1	TGTGCCAGCAGCTCCGAGGACAGGGGGCGTTATGGCTACACCTTC	CASSSEDRGRYGYTF
TRBV5-4	many	15	TRBJ2-7	TRBD1	TGTGCCAGCAGCTTAGGTGGGACAGGGGGATACGAGCAGTACTTC	CASSLGGTGGYEQYF
TRBV4-1	.	14	TRBJ1-4	.	TGCGCCAGCAGCCAAGTCAGGTTAAATGAAAAACTGTTTTTT	CASSQVRLNEKLFF
TRBV2	.	12	TRBJ2-4	.	TGTGCCAGCAGTGAAGGCGCCGGGCCTCAGTACTTC	CASSEGAGPQYF
TRBV4-1	.	15	TRBJ2-2	.	TGCGCCAGCAGCCAAGACAGTGCCCGCACCGGGGAGCTGTTTTTT	CASSQDSARTGELFF
TRBV29-1	once	15	TRBJ2-5	TRBD2	TGCAGCGTTGTTGGGGGAGGGCAGACTACGGAGACCCAGTACTTC	CSVVGGGQTTETQYF
TRBV20-1	.	11	TRBJ1-2	.	TGCAGCGGCCCGGGGGCGGAAGGCTACACCTTC	CSGPGAEGYTF
TRBV7-2	once	16	TRBJ2-6	.	TGTGCCAGCACCTCCAGAAGGGGGAGCGGGGCCAACGTCCTGACTTTC	CASTSRRGSGANVLTF
TRBV7-2	.	12	TRBJ2-7	.	TGTGCCAGCAGCTTAGTAGGGTACGAGCAGTACTTC	CASSLVGYEQYF
TRBV19	.	16	TRBJ2-4	.	TGTGCCAGTAGTATAGGGCAGTCCCTAGCCAAAAACATTCAGTACTTC	CASSIGQSLAKNIQYF
TRBV7-3	.	15	TRBJ1-3	TRBD1	TGTGCCAGCAGCCGCTTTCAGGGGGTTGGAAACACCATATATTTT	CASSRFQGVGNTIYF
TRBV6-5	.	12	TRBJ1-2	.	TGTGCCAGCAGGGGGGATAATGGAGGCTACACCTTC	CASRGDNGGYTF
TRBV7-2	.	14	TRBJ2-4	.	TGTGCCAGCAGCTTAGGCGGGGTTGGAAACATTCAGTACTTC	CASSLGGVGNIQYF
TRBV29-1	.	15	TRBJ2-7	TRBD1	TGCAGCGTTTCAGGGGGCCCCAAAAGCTCCTACGAGCAGTACTTC	CSVSGGPKSSYEQYF
TRBV5-1	.	15	TRBJ1-6	.	TGCGCCAGCAGCTTGGGACAGCTATATAATTCACCCCTCCACTTT	CASSLGQLYNSPLHF
TRBV9	.	11	TRBJ2-3	.	TGTGCCAGCAGCGGGCTATATACGCAGTATTTT	CASSGLYTQYF
TRBV6-1	.	16	TRBJ2-2	TRBD1	TGTGCCAGCAGTGAATCGGGACAGGGAGGCACCGGGGAGCTGTTTTTT	CASSESGQGGTGELFF
TRBV7-6	few	14	TRBJ2-3	.	TGTGCCAGCAGCTTAGGAGGGACCGCAGATACGCAGTATTTT	CASSLGGTADTQYF
TRBV28	once	15	TRBJ2-7	TRBD1	TGTGCCAGCAGTAAGCCCGGGACAGCCTCCTACGAGCAGTACTTC	CASSKPGTASYEQYF
TRBV5-1	.	14	TRBJ2-7	TRBD1	TGCGCCAGCACCCTATGGACAGGGGGCTACGAGCAGTACTTC	CASTLWTGGYEQYF
TRBV2	.	16	TRBJ2-6	.	TGTGCCAGCAGTGAAGCGCTAGGCTCTGGGGCCAACGTCCTGACTTTC	CASSEALGSGANVLTF
TRBV5-4	.	15	TRBJ1-5	TRBD1	TGTGCCAGCAGCCCGGGGACAGGGGACAATCAGCCCCAGCATTTT	CASSPGTGDNQPQHF
TRBV4-2	.	18	TRBJ2-7	TRBD2	TGTGCCAGCAGCCAGCCGGGACTAGCGGGAGGTCACAGCTACGAGCAGTACTTC	CASSQPGLAGGHSYEQYF
TRBV7-2	.	14	TRBJ2-7	TRBD2	TGTGCCAGCAGGTCCCCCGGGGGGAGTTACGAGCAGTACTTC	CASRSPGGSYEQYF
TRBV19	.	14	TRBJ2-3	.	TGTGCCAGTAGTATGCCCTTCTACACAGATACGCAGTATTTT	CASSMPFYTDTQYF